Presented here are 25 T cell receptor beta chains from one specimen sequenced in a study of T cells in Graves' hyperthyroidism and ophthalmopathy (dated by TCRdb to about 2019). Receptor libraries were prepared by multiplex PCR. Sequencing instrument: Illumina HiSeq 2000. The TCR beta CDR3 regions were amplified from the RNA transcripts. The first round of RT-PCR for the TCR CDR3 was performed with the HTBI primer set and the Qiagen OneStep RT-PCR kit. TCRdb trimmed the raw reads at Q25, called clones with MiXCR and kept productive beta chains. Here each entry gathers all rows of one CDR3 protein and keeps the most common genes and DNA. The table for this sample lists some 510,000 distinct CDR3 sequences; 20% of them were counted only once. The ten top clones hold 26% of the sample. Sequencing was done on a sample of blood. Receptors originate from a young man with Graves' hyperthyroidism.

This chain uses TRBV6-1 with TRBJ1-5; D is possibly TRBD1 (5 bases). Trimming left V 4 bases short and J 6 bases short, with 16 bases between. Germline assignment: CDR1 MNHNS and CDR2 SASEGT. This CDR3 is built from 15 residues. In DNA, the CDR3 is TGTGCCAGCAGTGGAACGTTTCGGGGGTTTCAGCCCCAGCATTTT. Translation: CASSGTFRGFQPQHF.

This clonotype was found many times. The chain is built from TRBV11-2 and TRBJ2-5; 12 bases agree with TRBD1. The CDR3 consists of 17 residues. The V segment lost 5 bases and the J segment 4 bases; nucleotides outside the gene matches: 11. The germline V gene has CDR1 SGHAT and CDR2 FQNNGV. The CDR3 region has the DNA TGTGCCAGCAGCAGTTACCGGGACAGGGGGCGCCGAGAGACCCAGTACTTC. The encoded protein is CASSSYRDRGRRETQYF.

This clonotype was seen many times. The DNA for the CDR3 is TGTGCCAGTACCGGGCGCAACAATTCACCCCTCCACTTT. Protein sequence: CASTGRNNSPLHF. V and J are TRBV19 and TRBJ1-6, with D hard to call. CDR3 length: 13 residues. Trimming shortened V by 7 bases and J by 7 bases, and 11 bases separated the two germline ends. Germline V gives CDR1 LNHDA, CDR2 SQIVND (reference sequence).

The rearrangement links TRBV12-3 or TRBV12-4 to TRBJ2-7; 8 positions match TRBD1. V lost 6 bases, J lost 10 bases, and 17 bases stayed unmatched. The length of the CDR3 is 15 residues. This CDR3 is CASSHGDRPSRDQYF. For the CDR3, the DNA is TGTGCCAGCAGCCACGGGGACAGGCCTTCCCGGGATCAGTACTTC.

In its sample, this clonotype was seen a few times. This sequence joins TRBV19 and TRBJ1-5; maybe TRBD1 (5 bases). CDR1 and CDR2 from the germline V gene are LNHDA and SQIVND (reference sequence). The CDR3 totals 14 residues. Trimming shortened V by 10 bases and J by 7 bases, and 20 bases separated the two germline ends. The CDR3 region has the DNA TGTGCCACCAAACCCTCAGGGCCCCCCCAGCCCCAGCATTTT. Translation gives CATKPSGPPQPQHF.

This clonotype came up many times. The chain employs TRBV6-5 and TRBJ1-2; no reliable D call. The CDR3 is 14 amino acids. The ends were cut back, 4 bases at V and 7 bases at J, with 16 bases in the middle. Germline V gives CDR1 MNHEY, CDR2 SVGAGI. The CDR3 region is CASSSAHPSGGYTF. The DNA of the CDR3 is TGTGCCAGCAGTTCCGCCCATCCGTCCGGTGGCTACACCTTC.

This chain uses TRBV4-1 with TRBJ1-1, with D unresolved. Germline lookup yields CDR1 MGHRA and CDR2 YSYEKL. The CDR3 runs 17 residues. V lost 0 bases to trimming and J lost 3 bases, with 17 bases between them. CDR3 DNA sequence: TGCGCCAGCAGCCAAGAAGAGGCGCGACGCCGGTACACTGAAGCTTTCTTT. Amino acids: CASSQEEARRRYTEAFF.

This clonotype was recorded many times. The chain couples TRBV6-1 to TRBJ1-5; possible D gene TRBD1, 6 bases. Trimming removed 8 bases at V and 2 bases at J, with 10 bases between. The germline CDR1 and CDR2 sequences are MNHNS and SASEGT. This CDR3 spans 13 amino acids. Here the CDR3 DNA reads TGTGCCAGCGACAGGAGGGGCAATCAGCCCCAGCATTTT. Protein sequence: CASDRRGNQPQHF.

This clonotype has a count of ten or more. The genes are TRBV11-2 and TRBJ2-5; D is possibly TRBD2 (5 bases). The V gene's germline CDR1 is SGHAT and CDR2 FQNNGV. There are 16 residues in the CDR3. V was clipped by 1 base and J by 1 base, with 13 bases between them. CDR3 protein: CASSLASTSTQETQYF. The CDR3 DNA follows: TGTGCCAGCAGCTTAGCCTCCACTAGTACCCAAGAGACCCAGTACTTC.

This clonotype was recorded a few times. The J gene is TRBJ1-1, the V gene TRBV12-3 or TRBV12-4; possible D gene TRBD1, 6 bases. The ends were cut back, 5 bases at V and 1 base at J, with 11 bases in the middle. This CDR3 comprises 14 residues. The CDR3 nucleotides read TGTGCCAGCAGTGGGGGACATTCGAACACTGAAGCTTTCTTT. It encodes CASSGGHSNTEAFF.

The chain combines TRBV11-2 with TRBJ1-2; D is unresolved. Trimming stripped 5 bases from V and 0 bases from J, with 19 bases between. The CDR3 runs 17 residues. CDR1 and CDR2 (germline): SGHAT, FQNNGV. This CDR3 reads CASSPVKREPANYGYTF. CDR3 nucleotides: TGTGCCAGCAGCCCGGTCAAACGGGAACCAGCTAACTATGGCTACACCTTC.

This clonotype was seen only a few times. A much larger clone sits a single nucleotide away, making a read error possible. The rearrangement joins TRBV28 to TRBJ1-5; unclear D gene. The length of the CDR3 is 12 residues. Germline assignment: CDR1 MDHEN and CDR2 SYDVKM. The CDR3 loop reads CASSLFNQPKHF. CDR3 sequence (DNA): TGTGCCAGCAGTTTGTTCAATCAGCCCAAGCATTTT.

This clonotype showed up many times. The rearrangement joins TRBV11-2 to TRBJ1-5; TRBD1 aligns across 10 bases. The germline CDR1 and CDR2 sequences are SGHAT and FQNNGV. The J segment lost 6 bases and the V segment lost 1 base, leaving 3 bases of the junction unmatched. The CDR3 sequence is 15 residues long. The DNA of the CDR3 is TGTGCCAGCAGCTTAGGGGACAGGGGAGGTCAGCCCCAGCATTTT. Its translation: CASSLGDRGGQPQHF.

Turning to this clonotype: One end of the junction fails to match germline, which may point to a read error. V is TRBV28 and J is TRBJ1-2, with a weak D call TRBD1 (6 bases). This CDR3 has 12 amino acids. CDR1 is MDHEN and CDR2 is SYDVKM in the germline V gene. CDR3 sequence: CTSGGGAYGYTF. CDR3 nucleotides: TGTACCAGCGGGGGGGGGGCCTATGGCTACACCTTC.

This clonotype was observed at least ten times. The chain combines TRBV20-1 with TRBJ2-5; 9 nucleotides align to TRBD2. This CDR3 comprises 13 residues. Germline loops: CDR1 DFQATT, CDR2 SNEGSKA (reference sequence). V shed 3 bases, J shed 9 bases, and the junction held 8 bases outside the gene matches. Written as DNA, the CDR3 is TGCAGTGCTAGCCTAGCGGGGATCAAGGCCCAGTACTTC. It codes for CSASLAGIKAQYF.

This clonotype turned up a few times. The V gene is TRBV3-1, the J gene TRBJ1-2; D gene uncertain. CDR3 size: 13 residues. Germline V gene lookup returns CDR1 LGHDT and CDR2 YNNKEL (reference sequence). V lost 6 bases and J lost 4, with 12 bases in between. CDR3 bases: TGTGCCAGCAGTGGACCTCCTTTCTATGGCTACACCTTC. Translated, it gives CASSGPPFYGYTF.

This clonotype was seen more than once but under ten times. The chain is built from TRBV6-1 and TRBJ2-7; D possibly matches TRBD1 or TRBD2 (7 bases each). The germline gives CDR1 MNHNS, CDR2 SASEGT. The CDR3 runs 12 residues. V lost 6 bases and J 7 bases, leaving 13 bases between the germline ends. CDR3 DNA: TGTGCCAGCAGGAGCGGGACAGCGGAGCAGTACTTC. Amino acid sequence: CASRSGTAEQYF.

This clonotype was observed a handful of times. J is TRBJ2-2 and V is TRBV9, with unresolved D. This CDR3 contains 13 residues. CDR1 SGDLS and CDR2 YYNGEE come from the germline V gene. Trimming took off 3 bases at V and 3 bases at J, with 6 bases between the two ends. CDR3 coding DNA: TGTGCCAGCAGCGATCCGTACACCGGGGAGCTGTTTTTT. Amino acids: CASSDPYTGELFF.

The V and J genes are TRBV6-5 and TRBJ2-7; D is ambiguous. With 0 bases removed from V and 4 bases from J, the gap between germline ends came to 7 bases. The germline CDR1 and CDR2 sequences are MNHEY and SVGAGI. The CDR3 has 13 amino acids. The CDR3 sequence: CASSYSDGYEQYF. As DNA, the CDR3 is TGTGCCAGCAGTTACTCGGACGGATACGAGCAGTACTTC.

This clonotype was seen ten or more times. The CDR3: CASSAGTPTYEQYF. In DNA, the CDR3 is TGTGCCAGCAGTGCCGGGACTCCAACCTACGAGCAGTACTTC. This sequence joins TRBV6-1 and TRBJ2-7, with D maybe TRBD2 (6 bases). The CDR3 loop spans 14 amino acids. The V gene lost 4 bases and the J gene lost 2 bases, with 12 bases spanning the gap. Germline CDR1 and CDR2: MNHNS and SASEGT.

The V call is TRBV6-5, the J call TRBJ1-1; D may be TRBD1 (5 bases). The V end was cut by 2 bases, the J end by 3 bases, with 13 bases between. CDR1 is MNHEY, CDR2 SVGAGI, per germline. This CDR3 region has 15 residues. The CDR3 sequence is CASSYNRGADTEAFF. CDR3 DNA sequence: TGTGCCAGCAGTTACAATCGGGGCGCCGACACTGAAGCTTTCTTT.

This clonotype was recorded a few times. The CDR3 DNA follows: TGCGCCAGCACCTGGCAGAAGAGCTCTGGAAACACCATATATTTT. This sequence encodes CASTWQKSSGNTIYF. The J gene is TRBJ1-3, the V gene TRBV4-1; no firm D call. The germline gives CDR1 MGHRA, CDR2 YSYEKL. The CDR3 covers 15 residues. V gave up 7 bases and J gave up 0 bases, with 13 bases separating them.

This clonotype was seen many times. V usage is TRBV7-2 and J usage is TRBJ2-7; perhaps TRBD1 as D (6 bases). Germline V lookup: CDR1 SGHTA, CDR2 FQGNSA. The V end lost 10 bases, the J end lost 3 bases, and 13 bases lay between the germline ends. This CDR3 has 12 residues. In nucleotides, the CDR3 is TGTGCCACCCGACAGGCCCACTACGAGCAGTACTTC. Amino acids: CATRQAHYEQYF. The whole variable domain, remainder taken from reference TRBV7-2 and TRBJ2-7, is GAGVSQSPSNKVTEKGKDVELRCDPISGHTALYWYRQSLGQGLEFLIYFQGNSAPDKSGLPSDRFSAERTGGSVSTLTIQRTQQEDSAVYLCATRQAHYEQYFGPGTRLTVT.

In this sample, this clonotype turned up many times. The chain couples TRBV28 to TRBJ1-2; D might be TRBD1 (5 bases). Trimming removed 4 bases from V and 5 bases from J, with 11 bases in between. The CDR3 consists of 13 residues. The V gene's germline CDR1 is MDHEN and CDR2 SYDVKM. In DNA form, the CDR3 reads TGTGCCAGCAGTTCAGGGTACGATTATGGCTACACCTTC. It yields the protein CASSSGYDYGYTF.

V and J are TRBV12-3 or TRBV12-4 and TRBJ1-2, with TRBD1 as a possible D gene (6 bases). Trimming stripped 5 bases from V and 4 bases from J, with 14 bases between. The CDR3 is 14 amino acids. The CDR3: CASSASTGFYGYTF. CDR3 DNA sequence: TGTGCCAGCAGTGCCTCGACAGGATTCTATGGCTACACCTTC.